These 5 T cell receptor beta chains share one sample of origin, sequenced in a study of naive and memory T cell subsets. A UMI-containing oligonucleotide was joined by 3' ligation to the TCR cDNA template. Four PCR rounds used nested alpha and beta constant region primers plus the SP2 primer. A single record per CDR3 protein comes from TCRdb applying MiXCR to the 5' RACE reads. Of 56,000 or so distinct CDR3 sequences listed, more than 7.5% are singletons. The receptors stem from a female donor in good health.

This clonotype has just a few counts. This chain links TRBV18 with TRBJ1-1, with a weak D call TRBD1 (6 bases). The CDR3 contains 14 residues. Germline CDR1 reads KGHSH; CDR2 reads LQKENI. Trimming removed 4 bases at V and 1 base at J, with 10 bases between. This CDR3 is CASSRDTENTEAFF. Written as DNA, the CDR3 is TGTGCCAGCTCACGGGACACGGAGAACACTGAAGCTTTCTTT.

This sequence joins TRBV20-1 and TRBJ2-2; D is undetermined. Germline CDR1 reads DFQATT; CDR2 reads SNEGSKA (reference sequence). Between the trimmed V and J ends, which lost 2 bases and 4 bases, there was a span of 11 bases. The CDR3 runs 14 residues. The CDR3 sequence is CSARKASGTGELFF. CDR3 DNA sequence: TGCAGTGCTAGAAAGGCTAGTGGCACCGGGGAGCTGTTTTTT.

This clonotype was found many times. This chain uses TRBV7-2 with TRBJ1-3; D is undetermined. V lost 7 bases, J lost 0 bases, and 10 bases lay in between. The germline gives CDR1 SGHTA, CDR2 FQGNSA. This CDR3 is 14 amino acids long. CDR3 DNA sequence: TGTGCCAGCACCTACCCCTTCTCTGGAAACACCATATATTTT. This translates into CASTYPFSGNTIYF.

In its sample, this clonotype was seen once. Given a much more abundant clone one base away, this may be a read error. The rearrangement links TRBV7-9 to TRBJ1-1; 8 nucleotides agree with TRBD1. CDR3 size: 14 residues. The germline CDR1 and CDR2 sequences are SEHNR and FQNEAQ (reference sequence). CDR3 amino acids: CVSSLLQGASEAFF. Here the CDR3 DNA reads TGTGTCAGCAGCTTACTGCAGGGGGCCTCTGAAGCTTTCTTT.

As to this clonotype: The junction departs from the called germline gene at one end, perhaps through a read error. V gene TRBV2 combines with J gene TRBJ1-2; the match to TRBD1 covers 7 bases. Germline CDR1 and CDR2: SNHLY and FYNNEI. This CDR3 comprises 13 residues. The CDR3 sequence is CASSEGRGYGDTF. DNA for the CDR3: TGTGCCAGCAGTGAGGGCAGGGGGTATGGCGACACCTTC.